Below, 18 T cell receptor beta chains from the same sample are listed, as sequenced in a study of OX40 agonist ivuxolimab in advanced cancers. Libraries were prepared by immunoSEQ multiplex PCR; TCRdb keeps only in-frame clonotypes and omits some of them. The table includes about 82,000 clones, 70% to 90% detected once. Sequencing used CD4+ or CD8+ T cells sorted from blood, obtained in a trial of the OX40 agonist ivuxolimab. The origin of the receptors is an adult with an advanced solid tumor such as melanoma, head and neck, liver or kidney cancer.

There are a few counts of this clone. An end of the junction does not agree with germline; a read error may underlie this. V usage is TRBV2 and J usage is TRBJ2-1; a possible D gene is TRBD2 (5 bases). This CDR3 spans 12 amino acids. The V gene's germline CDR1 is SNHLY and CDR2 FYNNEI. The CDR3 region is CASSESGNGQFF. Written as DNA, the CDR3 is TGTGCCAGCAGTGAGTCGGGGAATGGGCAGTTCTTC. Filled out from reference TRBV2 and TRBJ2-1, the complete variable domain reads EPEVTQTPSHQVTQMGQEVILRCVPISNHLYFYWYRQILGQKVEFLVSFYNNEISEKSEIFDDQFSVERPDGSNFTLKIRSTKLEDSAMYFCASSESGNGQFFGPGTRLTVL.

The chain is built from TRBV5-1 and TRBJ2-2; 12 bases fit TRBD2. This CDR3 is built from 16 residues. V trimming: 0 bases; J trimming: 3 bases; junction bases outside the gene matches: 0. Germline lookup yields CDR1 SGHRS and CDR2 YFSETQ. Written as DNA, the CDR3 is TGCGCCAGCAGCTTGGGACTAGCGGGGGACACCGGGGAGCTGTTTTTT. As protein: CASSLGLAGDTGELFF.

The chain combines TRBV30 with TRBJ2-5, with D perhaps given as TRBD1 or TRBD2 (5 bases each). Germline assignment: CDR1 GTSNPN and CDR2 SVGIG (reference sequence). Trimming shortened V by 4 bases and J by 5 bases, and 17 bases separated the two germline ends. The CDR3 is made up of 14 amino acids. CDR3 DNA: TGTGCCTGGAACCGGGGCCAGGTGACGGAGACCCAGTACTTC. Amino acids: CAWNRGQVTETQYF.

J is TRBJ2-5 and V is TRBV6-1; 14 bases are a match to TRBD2. This CDR3 contains 17 residues. Per germline, CDR1 MNHNS and CDR2 SASEGT. The ends lost 3 bases at V and 5 bases at J; junction bases unmatched: 8. The CDR3 protein is CASSDSLGLAGVETQYF. The CDR3 DNA sequence: TGTGCCAGCAGTGATTCCTTGGGACTAGCGGGGGTGGAGACCCAGTACTTC.

The V and J genes are TRBV5-1 and TRBJ2-3, with D possibly being TRBD1 (6 bases). Trimming stripped 0 bases from V and 2 bases from J, with 13 bases between. The germline V gene has CDR1 SGHRS and CDR2 YFSETQ. The CDR3 consists of 16 residues. The CDR3 bases are TGCGCCAGCAGCTTGGGACAGGTTACCTACACAGATACGCAGTATTTT. It specifies CASSLGQVTYTDTQYF.

This chain uses TRBV9 with TRBJ2-1, with 10 bases lining up with TRBD2. The CDR3 contains 15 residues. Germline V gene lookup returns CDR1 SGDLS and CDR2 YYNGEE. Trimming cost V 0 bases and J 4 bases; bases outside gene matches: 1. The CDR3 loop is CASSVGSGGYNEQFF. CDR3 DNA: TGTGCCAGCAGCGTAGGTAGCGGGGGGTACAATGAGCAGTTCTTC.

This clone was counted a single time. The J gene is TRBJ1-2, the V gene TRBV6-6; D is uncertain. Germline-derived CDR1 and CDR2 are MNHNY and SVGAGI (reference sequence). The CDR3 length is 10 residues. Trimming took off 6 bases at V and 8 bases at J, with 7 bases between the two ends. The DNA for the CDR3 is TGTGCCAGCAGGGGAGAGGGCTACACCTTC. It translates to CASRGEGYTF.

The V gene is TRBV4-2, the J gene TRBJ1-1; D call uncertain. Trimming cost V 0 bases and J 5 bases, with 7 bases left between them. The CDR3 extends over 13 amino acids. The germline V gene has CDR1 LGHNA and CDR2 YNFKEQ. CDR3: CASSQDRTTEAFF. CDR3 bases: TGTGCCAGCAGCCAAGATCGAACGACTGAAGCTTTCTTT.

V is TRBV7-8 and J is TRBJ2-7; 7 bases match TRBD1. Germline loops: CDR1 SGHVS, CDR2 FQNEAQ. The CDR3 sequence is 13 residues long. With V trimmed by 3 bases and J by 5 bases, 4 bases remained unmatched. The CDR3 nucleotides read TGTGCCAGCAGCTTGGGACAGCTTAACGAGCAGTACTTC. Translating it yields CASSLGQLNEQYF.

The chain joins TRBV12-2 to TRBJ2-3; the DNA was not used to check the table's D call, TRBD2. TRBV12-2 is a pseudogene. The CDR3 is made up of 18 amino acids. DNA of the CDR3: TGTGCAAGTCGCTTAGCTCCCGGGGCTAGCGCAGGTCTCGATACGCAGTATTTT. Residues: CASRLAPGASAGLDTQYF.

This clone was found once. The V and J genes are TRBV5-4 and TRBJ1-2; 9 bases are shared with TRBD1. The V gene end was trimmed by 4 bases and the J gene end by 0 bases; junction bases not matched to a gene: 4. The CDR3 sequence is 15 residues long. CDR1 SGHNT and CDR2 YYREEE come from the germline V gene (reference sequence). Here the CDR3 reads CASSPTGGANYGYTF. The CDR3 region has the DNA TGTGCCAGCAGCCCGACAGGGGGAGCTAACTATGGCTACACCTTC.

The chain couples TRBV6-1 to TRBJ1-6; 10 bases are a match to TRBD1. The J segment lost 7 bases and the V segment lost 2 bases, leaving 5 bases of the junction unmatched. The germline CDR1 and CDR2 sequences are MNHNS and SASEGT. The CDR3 covers 16 residues. The CDR3 is CASSESRDRGNSPLHF. Written as DNA, the CDR3 is TGTGCCAGCAGTGAATCTAGGGACAGGGGCAATTCACCCCTCCACTTT.

V and J are TRBV18 and TRBJ2-3, with D possibly matching TRBD2 (6 bases). CDR3 length: 15 residues. Trimming cost V 6 bases and J 6 bases, with 19 bases left between them. Per the germline V gene, CDR1 is KGHSH and CDR2 is LQKENI. Written as DNA, the CDR3 is TGTGCCAGCTCTCAAACCGAGATTGGAGGGGATACGCAGTATTTT. Translating it yields CASSQTEIGGDTQYF.

The chain links TRBV11-2 to TRBJ2-7, with D perhaps matching TRBD2 (6 bases). Trimming took off 2 bases at V and 3 bases at J, with 14 bases between the two ends. The V gene's germline CDR1 is SGHAT and CDR2 FQNNGV. This CDR3 is built from 15 residues. CDR3 sequence: CASSLHEGGDYEQYF. Written as DNA, the CDR3 is TGTGCCAGCAGCTTACATGAGGGCGGGGACTACGAGCAGTACTTC. Together with reference TRBV11-2 and TRBJ2-7, the CDR3 gives the full variable domain: EAGVAQSPRYKIIEKRQSVAFWCNPISGHATLYWYQQILGQGPKLLIQFQNNGVVDDSQLPKDRFSAERLKGVDSTLKIQPAKLEDSAVYLCASSLHEGGDYEQYFGPGTRLTVT.

The chain uses TRBV11-2 and TRBJ2-7; possibly TRBD1 or TRBD2 for D (5 bases each). Deletions cut 6 bases from V and 0 bases from J, with 15 bases between. The V gene's germline CDR1 is SGHAT and CDR2 FQNNGV. This CDR3 has 15 amino acids. The CDR3 DNA sequence: TGTGCCAGCAGTCGCAACCGGGACGCCTCCTACGAGCAGTACTTC. The encoded protein is CASSRNRDASYEQYF.

V is TRBV19 and J is TRBJ1-4; D gene unclear. Germline V lookup: CDR1 LNHDA, CDR2 SQIVND (reference sequence). This CDR3 is 18 amino acids long. The V end lost 3 bases, the J end lost 2 bases, and 19 bases lay between the germline ends. In nucleotides, the CDR3 is TGTGCCAGTAGTATGGACGCCCCGGACCTCTCCACTAATGAAAAACTGTTTTTT. This gives the protein CASSMDAPDLSTNEKLFF.

The genes are TRBV6-5 and TRBJ2-5; D is possibly TRBD1 or TRBD2 (5 bases each). The germline V gene encodes CDR1 MNHEY and CDR2 SVGAGI. V shed 2 bases and J shed 2 bases, with 15 bases lying between them. The CDR3 has 16 amino acids. The CDR3 sequence is CASSYRSPGGQETQYF. Written as DNA, the CDR3 is TGTGCCAGCAGTTACCGATCCCCTGGGGGACAAGAGACCCAGTACTTC.

V gene TRBV27 combines with J gene TRBJ1-2; D not certain. Between the trimmed V and J ends, which lost 4 bases and 7 bases, there was a span of 16 bases. The germline V gene encodes CDR1 MNHEY and CDR2 SMNVEV (reference sequence). CDR3 length: 14 amino acids. The CDR3 spells CASSSTIFVGGYTF. The CDR3 nucleotides are TGTGCCAGCAGTTCTACCATCTTTGTGGGTGGCTACACCTTC.